This T cell receptor beta chain originates from a study of T-cell reconstitution after alpha-beta-depleted transplantation in children. Whole-study findings and limits: High day-60 TCRbeta diversity in some patients came from surviving recipient T cells and thymic progenitors. Reportedly, roughly two months post-transplant, alpha-beta T cells arose from several hundred expanded graft clones.

Germline CDR1 and CDR2: SGHRS and YFSETQ. The trim removed 4 bases at V and 8 bases at J, leaving 6 bases unmatched. The length of the CDR3 is 15 residues. Construction of the TCRbeta library involved unique molecular identifiers. TCRdb passed the PCR reads through MiXCR, listing each CDR3 protein once. The sample holds about 460,000 distinct CDR3 sequences, about 10% seen once. This clonotype was observed many times. Its target is unknown. The V gene is TRBV5-1, the J gene TRBJ1-4; 12 nucleotides line up with TRBD1. The TCR sequence derives from a child younger than 10 with inherited bone marrow failure, due to receive a stem cell transplant. Sequenced material: PBMCs, taken before TCRalphabeta/CD19-depleted stem cell transplant. The CDR3 loop reads CASSHGTGGFEKLFF. In DNA form, the CDR3 reads TGCGCCAGCAGCCACGGGACAGGGGGCTTCGAAAAACTGTTTTTT.